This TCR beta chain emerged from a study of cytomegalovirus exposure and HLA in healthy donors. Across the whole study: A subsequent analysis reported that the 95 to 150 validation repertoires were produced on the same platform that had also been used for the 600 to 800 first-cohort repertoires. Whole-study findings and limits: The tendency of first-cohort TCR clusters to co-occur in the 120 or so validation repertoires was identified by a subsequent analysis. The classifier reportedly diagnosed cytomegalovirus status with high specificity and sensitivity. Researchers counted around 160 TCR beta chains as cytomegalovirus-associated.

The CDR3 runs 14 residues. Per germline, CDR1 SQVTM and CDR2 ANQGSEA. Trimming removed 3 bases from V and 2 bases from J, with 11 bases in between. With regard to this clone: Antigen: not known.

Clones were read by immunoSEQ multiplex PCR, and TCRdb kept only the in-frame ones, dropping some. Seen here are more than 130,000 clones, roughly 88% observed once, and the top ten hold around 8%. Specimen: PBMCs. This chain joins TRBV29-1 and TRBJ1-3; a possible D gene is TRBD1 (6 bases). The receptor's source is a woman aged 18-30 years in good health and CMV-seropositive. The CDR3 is CSVDWEGAGNTIYF. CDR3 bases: TGCAGCGTTGATTGGGAGGGGGCTGGAAACACCATATATTTT.